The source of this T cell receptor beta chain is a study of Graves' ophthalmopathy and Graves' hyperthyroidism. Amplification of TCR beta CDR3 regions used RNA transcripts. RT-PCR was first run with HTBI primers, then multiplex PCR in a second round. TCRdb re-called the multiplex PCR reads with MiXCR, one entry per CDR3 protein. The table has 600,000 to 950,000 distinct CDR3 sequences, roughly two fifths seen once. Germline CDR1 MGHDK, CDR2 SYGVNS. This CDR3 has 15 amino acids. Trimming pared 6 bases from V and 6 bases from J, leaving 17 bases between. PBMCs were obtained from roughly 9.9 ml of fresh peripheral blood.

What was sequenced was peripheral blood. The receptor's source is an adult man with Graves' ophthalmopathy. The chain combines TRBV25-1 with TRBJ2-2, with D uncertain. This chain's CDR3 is CASSRGSRVAGELFF. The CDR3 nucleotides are TGTGCCAGCAGCCGAGGCTCTCGGGTGGCCGGGGAGCTGTTTTTT.